This T cell receptor (beta chain) was sequenced in a study of T-cell reconstitution after alpha-beta-depleted transplantation in children (dated by TCRdb to the mid-2010s). Study-level background: Using TCR repertoire profiling, the study followed T-cell immune reconstitution in a quantitative way in children after TCRalphabeta/CD19-depleted allogeneic hematopoietic cell transplantation. The study at large found these results: The frequencies of hyperexpanded clones fell over the following months, and after one year, T-cell counts and TCRbeta diversity were mostly attributed to newly produced T cells. The apparently early recovery of alphabetaT-cell counts about two months after transplant reportedly depended on only several hundred rapidly expanded clones that came from non-depleted graft cells. In some patients, the high TCRbeta diversity seen at day 60 was put down to recipient T cells and intrathymic progenitors that had survived conditioning.

This sample's treatment or condition label indicates: allogeneic hematopoietic cell transplantation with graft depleted of TCRalphabeta T cells and CD19 B cells. The transplant recipients were children given TCRalphabeta/CD19-depleted allogeneic hematopoietic cell grafts. Comment on this clonotype: Its antigen is not yet known. Qualities for individual bases were not recorded, and no much larger clone is one base off.

The library relied on PCR. These reads were obtained on an Illumina HiSeq 2500. To normalize quantification of the TCRbeta repertoire, the TCR libraries were built with molecular barcoding that relied on unique molecular identifiers. TCRdb trimmed public reads at Q25 via fastp, called clones via MiXCR and kept in-frame beta chains. Rows merge per CDR3 protein into single entries with the most common DNA and genes. Within this sample are 90,000 to 150,000 distinct CDR3 sequences, with more than 20% of them counted one time only. The ten most abundant clones make up roughly a tenth of the sample. Via the germline V gene, CDR1 is SGHRS and CDR2 YFSETQ. There are 16 amino acids in the CDR3, from cysteine to phenylalanine inclusive. The kept DNA is CDR3 alone, 48 bases in frame from the first base. Cut back by 3 bases and 3 bases, the V and J ends lie 15 bases apart.

The receptor chain draws on TRBV5-1 and TRBJ2-2, with TRBD1 perhaps the D gene, on 6 matching bases. This sequence originates from a male patient aged 2 to 9 who had a stem cell transplant for chronic granulomatous disease, so the T cells may come from the graft donor. The source was PBMCs, mostly from graft donor cells, collected 180 days after TCRalphabeta/CD19-depleted stem cell transplant. The CDR3 amino acid sequence is: CASSSLQGRDTGELFF. The nucleotide sequence is TGCGCCAGCAGCTCCTTACAGGGTCGGGACACCGGGGAGCTGTTTTTT.